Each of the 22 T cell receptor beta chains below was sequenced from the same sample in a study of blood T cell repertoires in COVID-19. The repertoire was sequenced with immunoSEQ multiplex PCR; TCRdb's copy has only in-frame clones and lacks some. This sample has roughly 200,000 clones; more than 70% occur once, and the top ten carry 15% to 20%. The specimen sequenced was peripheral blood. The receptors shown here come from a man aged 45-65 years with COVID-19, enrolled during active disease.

The CDR3 nucleotides read TGCGCCAGCAGCCAAGATCTACGTCCGGCGGCGGGGGGAAACGAGCAGTACTTC. The encoded protein is CASSQDLRPAAGGNEQYF. The V and J genes are TRBV4-3 and TRBJ2-7, with TRBD2 matching 8 bases. Germline V lookup: CDR1 LGHNA, CDR2 YSLEER. J was trimmed by 5 bases and V by 0 bases; bases with no gene match: 15. CDR3 length: 18 residues.

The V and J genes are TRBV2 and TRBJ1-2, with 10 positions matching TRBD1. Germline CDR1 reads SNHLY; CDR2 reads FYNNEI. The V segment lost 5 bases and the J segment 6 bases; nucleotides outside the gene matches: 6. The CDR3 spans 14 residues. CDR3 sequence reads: CASSPGTGVHGYTF. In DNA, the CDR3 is TGTGCCAGCAGTCCCGGGACAGGGGTGCATGGCTACACCTTC.

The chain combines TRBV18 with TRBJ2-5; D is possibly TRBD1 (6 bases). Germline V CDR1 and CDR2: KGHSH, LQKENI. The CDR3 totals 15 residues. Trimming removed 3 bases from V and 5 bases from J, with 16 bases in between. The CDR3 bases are TGTGCCAGCTCACCGCCGGGACACCTGGGGGAGACCCAGTACTTC. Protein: CASSPPGHLGETQYF.

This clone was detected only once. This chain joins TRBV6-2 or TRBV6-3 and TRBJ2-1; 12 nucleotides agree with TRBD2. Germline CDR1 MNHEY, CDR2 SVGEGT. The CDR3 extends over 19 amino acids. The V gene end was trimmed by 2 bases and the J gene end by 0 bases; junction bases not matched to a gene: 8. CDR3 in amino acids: CASSYDGLAGISSYNEQFF. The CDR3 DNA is TGTGCCAGCAGTTACGATGGACTAGCGGGGATCAGCTCCTACAATGAGCAGTTCTTC.

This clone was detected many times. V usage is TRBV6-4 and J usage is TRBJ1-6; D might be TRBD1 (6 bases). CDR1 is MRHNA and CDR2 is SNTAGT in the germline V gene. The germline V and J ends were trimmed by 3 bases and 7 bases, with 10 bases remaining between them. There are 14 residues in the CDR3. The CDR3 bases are TGTGCCAGCAGTGAGGACAGTTCGAATTCACCCCTCCACTTT. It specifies CASSEDSSNSPLHF.

In DNA, the CDR3 is TGTGCCAGCAGGGAGCAGACAGGGGCGAATGGTCTAGAGACCCAGTACTTC. Its translation: CASREQTGANGLETQYF. The J gene is TRBJ2-5, the V gene TRBV7-9, with 8 bases identical to TRBD1. Germline CDR1 and CDR2: SEHNR and FQNEAQ (reference sequence). The CDR3 sequence is 17 residues long. V was pared by 6 bases and J by 4 bases, with 16 bases of the junction left unmatched.

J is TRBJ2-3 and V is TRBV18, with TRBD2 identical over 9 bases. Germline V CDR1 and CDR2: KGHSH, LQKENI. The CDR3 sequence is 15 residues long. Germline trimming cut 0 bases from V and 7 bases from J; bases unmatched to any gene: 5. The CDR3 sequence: CASSPPGGRANTQYF. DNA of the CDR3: TGTGCCAGCTCACCACCGGGCGGGAGGGCAAATACGCAGTATTTT.

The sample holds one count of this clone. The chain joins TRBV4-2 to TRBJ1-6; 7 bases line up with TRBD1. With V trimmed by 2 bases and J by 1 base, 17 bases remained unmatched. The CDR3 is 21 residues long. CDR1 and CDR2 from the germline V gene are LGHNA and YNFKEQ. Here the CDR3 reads CASSQYRQGVTGSSYNSPLHF. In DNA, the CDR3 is TGTGCCAGCAGCCAATACAGACAGGGTGTCACAGGGTCGTCCTATAATTCACCCCTCCACTTT.

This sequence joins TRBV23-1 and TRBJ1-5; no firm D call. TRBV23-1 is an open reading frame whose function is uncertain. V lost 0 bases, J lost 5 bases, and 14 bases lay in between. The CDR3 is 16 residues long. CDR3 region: CASSQSARMSDQPQHF. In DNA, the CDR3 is TGCGCCAGCAGTCAATCGGCGAGGATGTCGGATCAGCCCCAGCATTTT.

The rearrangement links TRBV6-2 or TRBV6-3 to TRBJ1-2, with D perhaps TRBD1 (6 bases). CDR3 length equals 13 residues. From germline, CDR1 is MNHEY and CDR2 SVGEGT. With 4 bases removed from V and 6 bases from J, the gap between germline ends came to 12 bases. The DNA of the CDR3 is TGTGCCAGCAGTTCCCGAGGGGGTCATGGCTACACCTTC. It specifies CASSSRGGHGYTF.

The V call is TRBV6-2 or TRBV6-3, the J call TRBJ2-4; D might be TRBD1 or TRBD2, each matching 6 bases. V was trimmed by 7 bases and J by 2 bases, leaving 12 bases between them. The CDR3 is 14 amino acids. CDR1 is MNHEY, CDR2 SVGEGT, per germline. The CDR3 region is CASTPGATKNIQYF. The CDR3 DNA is TGTGCCAGCACCCCGGGGGCCACCAAAAACATTCAGTACTTC.

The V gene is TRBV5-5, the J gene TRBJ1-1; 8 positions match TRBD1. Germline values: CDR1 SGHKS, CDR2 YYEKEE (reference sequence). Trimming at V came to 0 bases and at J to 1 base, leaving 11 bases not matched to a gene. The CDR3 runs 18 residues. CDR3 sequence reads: CASSLERGGQGANTEAFF. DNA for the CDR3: TGTGCCAGCAGCTTGGAGCGGGGGGGGCAGGGGGCGAACACTGAAGCTTTCTTT.

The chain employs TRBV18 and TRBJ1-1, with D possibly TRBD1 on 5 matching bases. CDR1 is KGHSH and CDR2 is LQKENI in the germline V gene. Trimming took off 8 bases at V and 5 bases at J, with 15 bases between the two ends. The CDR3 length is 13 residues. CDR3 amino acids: CASLQGVRTEAFF. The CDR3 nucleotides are TGTGCCAGCCTTCAAGGGGTGAGGACTGAAGCTTTCTTT.

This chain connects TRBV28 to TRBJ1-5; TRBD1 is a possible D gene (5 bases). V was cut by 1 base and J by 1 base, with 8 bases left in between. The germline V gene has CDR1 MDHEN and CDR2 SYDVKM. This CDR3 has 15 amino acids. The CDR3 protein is CASSLSGWSNQPQHF. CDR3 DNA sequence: TGTGCCAGCAGTTTATCAGGGTGGAGCAATCAGCCCCAGCATTTT.

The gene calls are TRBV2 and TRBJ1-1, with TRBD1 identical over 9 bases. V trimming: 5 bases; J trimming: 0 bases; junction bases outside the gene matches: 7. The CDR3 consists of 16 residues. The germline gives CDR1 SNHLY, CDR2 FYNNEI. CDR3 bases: TGTGCCAGCAGTCAAGACAGGGGGGTAATGAACACTGAAGCTTTCTTT. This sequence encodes CASSQDRGVMNTEAFF.

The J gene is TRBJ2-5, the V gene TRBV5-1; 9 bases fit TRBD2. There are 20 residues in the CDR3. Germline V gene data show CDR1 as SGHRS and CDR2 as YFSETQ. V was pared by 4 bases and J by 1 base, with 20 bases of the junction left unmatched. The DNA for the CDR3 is TGCGCCAGCAGCCGTGGGCGGGGGGGGCGAGTACCTCTCTCCCAAGAGACCCAGTACTTC. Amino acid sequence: CASSRGRGGRVPLSQETQYF.

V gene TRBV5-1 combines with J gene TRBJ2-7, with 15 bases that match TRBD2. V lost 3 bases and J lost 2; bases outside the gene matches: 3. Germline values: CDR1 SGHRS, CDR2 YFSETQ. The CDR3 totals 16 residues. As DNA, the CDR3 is TGCGCCAGCAGCTATTGGACTAGCGGGAGGGCCTACGAGCAGTACTTC. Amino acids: CASSYWTSGRAYEQYF.

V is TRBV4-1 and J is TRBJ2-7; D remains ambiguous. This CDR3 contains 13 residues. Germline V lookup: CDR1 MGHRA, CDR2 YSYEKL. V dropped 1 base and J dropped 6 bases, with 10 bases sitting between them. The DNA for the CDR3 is TGCGCCAGCAGCCAAGTACTGTCCGGCGAGCAGTACTTC. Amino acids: CASSQVLSGEQYF.

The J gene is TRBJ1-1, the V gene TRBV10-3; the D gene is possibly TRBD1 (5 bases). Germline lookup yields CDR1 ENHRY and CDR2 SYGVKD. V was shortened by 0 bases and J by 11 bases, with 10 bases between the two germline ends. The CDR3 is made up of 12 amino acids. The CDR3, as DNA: TGTGCCATCAGTGAGTCCCCGGGGGGGGCTTTCTTT. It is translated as CAISESPGGAFF.

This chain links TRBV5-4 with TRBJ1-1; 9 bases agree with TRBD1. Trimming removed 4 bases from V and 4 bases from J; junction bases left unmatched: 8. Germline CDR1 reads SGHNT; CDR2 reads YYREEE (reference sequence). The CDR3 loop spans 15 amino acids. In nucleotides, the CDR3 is TGTGCCAGCAGCACCCGGACAGGGGCCGGCACTGAAGCTTTCTTT. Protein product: CASSTRTGAGTEAFF. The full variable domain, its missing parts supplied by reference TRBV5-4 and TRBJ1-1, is ETGVTQSPTHLIKTRGQQVTLRCSSQSGHNTVSWYQQALGQGPQFIFQYYREEENGRGNFPPRFSGLQFPNYSSELNVNALELDDSALYLCASSTRTGAGTEAFFGQGTRLTVV.

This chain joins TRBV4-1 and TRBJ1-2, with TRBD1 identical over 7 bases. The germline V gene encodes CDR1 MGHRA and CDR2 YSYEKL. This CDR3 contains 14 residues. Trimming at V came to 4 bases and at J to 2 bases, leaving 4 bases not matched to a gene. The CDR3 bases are TGCGCCAGCAGCCCACAGGGGAGGAACTATGGCTACACCTTC. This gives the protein CASSPQGRNYGYTF.

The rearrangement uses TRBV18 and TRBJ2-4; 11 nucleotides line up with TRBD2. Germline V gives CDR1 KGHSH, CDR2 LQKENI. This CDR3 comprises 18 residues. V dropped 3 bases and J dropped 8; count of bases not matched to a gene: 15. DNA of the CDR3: TGTGCCAGCTCACCGCCAGGCCTAGCGGGAGGCGGTAGGGACATTCAGTACTTC. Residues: CASSPPGLAGGGRDIQYF.